This T cell receptor (beta chain) was retrieved from a study of T-cell memory formation after mild COVID-19. About the research overall: Clustering of TCRs was largely donor specific.

Overall study findings and caveats: Specificity for SARS-CoV-2 was not confirmed among the second-wave clones peaking on day 37.

The CDR3 is 13 residues long. The ends lost 3 bases at V and 5 bases at J; junction bases unmatched: 5. CDR1 and CDR2 (germline): GTSNPN, SVGIG (reference sequence). As for this clonotype: As yet, its antigen is unknown.

UMIs and sample barcodes were carried by the TCR alpha and TCR beta cDNA libraries that 5'RACE produced using constant-segment primers. Each CDR3 protein is one row after TCRdb ran MiXCR on the 5' RACE reads. The sample includes roughly 310,000 distinct CDR3 sequences, about a sixth of them seen just once. The receptor was isolated from a man aged 18 to 29 who had mild COVID-19 (a few samples of this study predate the infection). Cell type and time point are not known. Material: PBMCs or a T cell subset sorted from them (not recorded which). J is TRBJ1-2 and V is TRBV30, with 8 bases aligning to TRBD1. The CDR3 here is CAWRKTGGYGYTF. For the CDR3, the DNA is TGTGCCTGGAGGAAAACAGGGGGTTATGGCTACACCTTC.